This T cell receptor (beta chain) was retrieved from a study of cytomegalovirus exposure and HLA in healthy donors. 60 Vbeta and 13 Jbeta primers were used in PCR. Sequenced by immunoSEQ multiplex PCR; TCRdb stores in-frame clones only, minus some. Recorded here are roughly 120,000 clones; the top ten clones represent about 2%. CDR1 and CDR2 from the germline V gene are MDHEN and SYDVKM. The CDR3 sequence is 18 residues long. The V end lost 4 bases, the J end lost 0 bases, and 18 bases lay between the germline ends. Sequencing was performed on PBMCs. The rearrangement links TRBV28 to TRBJ2-2, with a possible D match to TRBD2 (6 bases). The clonotype was recovered from a man in his forties in good health and CMV-seronegative. The CDR3 spells CASSSPRRERSNTGELFF. CDR3 nucleotide sequence: TGTGCCAGCAGTTCTCCCCGGAGGGAGCGGTCGAACACCGGGGAGCTGTTTTTT.